One TCR beta chain is described in this entry. This clonotype came up once. Its antigen target is currently unknown. One junction end disagrees with the germline gene, perhaps due to a read error. This record comes from a study of blood T cells in healthy people across ages (dated by TCRdb to 2014 to 2015). Context from the whole study: In model experiments, template switching captured roughly one uniquely barcoded TCR beta cDNA molecule for every two T cells. To avoid experimental bias, donors of different ages were distributed randomly across sequencing lanes. The donors were divided into four age groups: young (average approximately 16 years), middle-aged (approximately 39), aged (around 59) and long-lived (roughly 88). To track age-related changes in TCR beta repertoire diversity, the study relied on deep sequencing normalized with unique cDNA molecular identifiers. Two additional independent replicas of 1 million unique cDNA reads from the same blood draw were analyzed for two donors (one aged 18 to 30 and one aged 80 or older). What the authors observed across the whole study: The long-lived group showed more naive CD4+ T cells, fewer expanded clones and increased TCR diversity than the aged group, suggesting age selection. The percentage of naive T cells measured by flow cytometry correlated strongly with observed TCR beta diversity. Because donor CMV infection status was unknown, age-related changes in expanded clonotypes were potentially confounded. As age increased, observed TCR beta diversity per million T cells dropped in a roughly linear way, and a significant reduction was already evident by age roughly 40. Estimates of total diversity from one million sequenced T cells were regarded as lower bounds and underestimates. Since profiling was done on bulk unsorted PBMCs, naive and antigen-experienced compartments could not be conclusively compared.

Library preparation was by 5' RACE. The sequencing machine was an Illumina HiSeq 2500. A second PCR of about 6 to 12 cycles was performed with a sample-barcoded 5' primer and a J-beta primer mix. Each TCR beta cDNA molecule received a unique molecular identifier from a template-switch 5' adaptor carrying 12 random nucleotides. Each sample yielded at least 2.5 million CDR3-containing paired-end reads. All of the RNA was converted into first-strand cDNA using the Mint cDNA synthesis kit, with a TRBC-specific oligonucleotide serving as the primer. After uracil-DNA glycosylase treatment, a first 18-cycle PCR used universal primers M1SS and BC2_uni_R on all cDNA. The original pipeline was this. For normalization, 1 million high-quality reads, each with a distinct molecular identifier, were randomly selected from each sample. Reads sharing molecular identifiers were discarded rather than binned into consensus sequences. MiTCR, run with a Q25 quality threshold and the strictest error-elimination algorithm, handled CDR3 identification, clonotype clustering and error correction. A nonparametric unseen species model with Euler transformation was used to estimate lower-bound total TCR beta diversity. TCRdb reworked the public reads: Q25 trimming with fastp, MiXCR clone assembly, productive beta chains retained. Under each unique CDR3 protein, matching rows form one entry showing the most common genes and DNA. TCRdb, not the original authors, processed these V and J calls. The sample table lists about 1.4 million distinct CDR3 sequences, around 55% of them with a count of one. Over 5% of the sample goes to the ten largest clones.

The germline V gene specifies MRHNA as CDR1 and SNTAGT as CDR2. The CDR3 spans 14 residues, from the cysteine through the phenylalanine. Here the CDR3 DNA is all that survives: 42 bases in frame from base 1. Donors were roughly 40 systemically healthy Caucasian individuals from Russia aged 6 to 90 years. Each donor gave approximately 9.4 milliliters of peripheral blood, drawn into EDTA-treated Vacutainer tubes. PBMCs were isolated by Ficoll-Paque density-gradient centrifugation, with at least 6 million obtained per sample. Total RNA was extracted from PBMCs with Trizol reagent, with at least 6 micrograms obtained per sample. Naive CD45RAhigh/CD27high T cell percentages were measured by flow cytometry on a PBMC aliquot from every donor.

Here the chain combines TRBV6-4 and TRBJ1-1, with 7 junctional bases fitting TRBD1. This clonotype originated in a man aged 18-30 years in good health. Sequenced material: blood. The nucleotide sequence is given as TGTGCCAGCAGTGCCGCAGGGGGAGTCACTGGAGCTTTCTTT. Translation gives CASSAAGGVTGAFF.